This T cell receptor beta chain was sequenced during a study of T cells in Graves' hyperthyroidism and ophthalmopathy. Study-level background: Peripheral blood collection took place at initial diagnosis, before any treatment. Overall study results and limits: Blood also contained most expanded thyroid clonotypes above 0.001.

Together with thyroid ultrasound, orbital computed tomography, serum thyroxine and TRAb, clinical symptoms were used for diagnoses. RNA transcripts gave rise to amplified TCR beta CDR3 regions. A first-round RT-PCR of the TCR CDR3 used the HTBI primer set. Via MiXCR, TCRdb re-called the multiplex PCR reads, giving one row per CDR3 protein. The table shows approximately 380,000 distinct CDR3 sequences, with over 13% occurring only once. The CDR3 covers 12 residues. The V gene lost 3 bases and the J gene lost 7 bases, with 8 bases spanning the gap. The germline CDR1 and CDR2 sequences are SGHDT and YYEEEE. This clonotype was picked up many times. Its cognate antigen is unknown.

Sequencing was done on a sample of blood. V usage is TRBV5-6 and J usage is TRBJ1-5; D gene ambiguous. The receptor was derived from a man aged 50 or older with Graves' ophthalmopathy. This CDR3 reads CASSSINQPQHF. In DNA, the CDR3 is TGTGCCAGCAGCTCTATTAACCAGCCCCAGCATTTT.